This TCR beta chain was documented in a study of blood T cell repertoires in COVID-19. As originally analysed: Estimated nucleated cell counts came from reference gene primer amplification. TCRdb's table, derived via immunoSEQ multiplex PCR, lists solely in-frame clones and lacks some. The V and J calls and clone size were taken over from that table, and D and trimming were inferred from the DNA. The data hold approximately 150,000 clones, with more than 70% observed a single time. The CDR3 totals 14 residues. V lost 0 bases, J lost 8 bases, and 13 bases lay in between. Looked up from germline, CDR1 is MNHNS and CDR2 is SASEGT.

The source of this sequence is a human donor in a cohort sampled during active COVID-19. Sequencing used peripheral blood. This chain uses TRBV6-1 with TRBJ1-1, with D possibly being TRBD1 (5 bases). The CDR3 spells CASSEARRGWEAFF. The CDR3 nucleotides are TGTGCCAGCAGTGAAGCTCGGCGGGGCTGGGAAGCTTTCTTT.